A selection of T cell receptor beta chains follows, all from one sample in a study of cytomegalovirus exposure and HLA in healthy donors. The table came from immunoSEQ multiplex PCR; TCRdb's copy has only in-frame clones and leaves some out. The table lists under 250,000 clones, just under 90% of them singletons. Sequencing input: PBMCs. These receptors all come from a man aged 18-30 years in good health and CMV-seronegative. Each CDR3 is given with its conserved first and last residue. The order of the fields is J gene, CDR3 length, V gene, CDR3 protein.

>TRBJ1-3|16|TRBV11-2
CASRSLVGASGNTIYF
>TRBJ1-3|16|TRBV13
CASSEGQGLSGNTIYF
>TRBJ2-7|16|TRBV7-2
CASSLARGHPGYEQYF
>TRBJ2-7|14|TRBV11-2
CASSLERGASLVYF
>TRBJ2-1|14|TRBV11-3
CASSVRQGRNEQFF
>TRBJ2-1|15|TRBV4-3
CASTRTATSYNEQFF
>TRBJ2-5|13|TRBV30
CAWSVGGQETQYF
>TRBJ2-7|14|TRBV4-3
CASSYGTGSYEQYF
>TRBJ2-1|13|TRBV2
CASSSLTGNEQFF
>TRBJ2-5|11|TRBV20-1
CSARVMETQYF
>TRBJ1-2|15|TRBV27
CASSFLSGTGDGYTF
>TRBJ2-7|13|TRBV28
CASSPDSTYEQYF
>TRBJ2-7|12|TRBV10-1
CASSVGGSEQYF
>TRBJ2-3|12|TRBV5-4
CASSFGGDTQYF
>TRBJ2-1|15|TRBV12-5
CASGPRTSFHNEQFF
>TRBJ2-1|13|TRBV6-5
CASSINEGDEQFF
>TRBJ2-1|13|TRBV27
CASRGGSRNEQFF
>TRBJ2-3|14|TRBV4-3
CASSRDSSTDTQYF
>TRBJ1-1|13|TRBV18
CASSPGTEGEAFF
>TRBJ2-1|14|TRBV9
CASSVVAVTDEQFF